The entry below gives a single T cell receptor beta chain sequence along with its context. This clonotype was counted only a few times. No antigen is known for it. Base quality data are lacking; no much larger clone is found one base away. The data belong to a study of CD8 T cells in ankylosing spondylitis (dated by TCRdb to about 2017). For the wider study: The study profiled T cell receptor beta repertoires in healthy donors and ankylosing spondylitis patients to find disease-linked TCR variants. In total, the full study cohort was made up of roughly 110 healthy donors and 25 to 30 ankylosing spondylitis patients. Peripheral blood was sampled, and synovial fluid was also collected from ankylosing spondylitis patients.

The cysteine opens and the phenylalanine closes a CDR3 of 14 amino acids. Of the read, only the CDR3 DNA is kept; its 42 bases are in frame from base 1. The germline V end is reduced by 8 bases and the J end by 6 bases; junction bases left unmatched: 11. CDR1 and CDR2 (MNHNS, SASEGT) derive from the germline V gene. The sequencing machine was an Illumina HiSeq 2500. Quantitative 5'-RACE with molecular barcodes was the method used to prepare the TCR beta libraries. The paper's data handling went like this. Disease-linked TCR variants were identified with a new computational method built on a probabilistic model of VDJ rearrangement. Using fastp trimming at Q25 and MiXCR clonotype assembly, TCRdb reanalyzed the public sequencing data and kept in-frame beta chains. A single entry per CDR3 protein holds the most common genes and DNA from its merged rows. The V and J calls come from TCRdb's annotation, not from the publication. The sample records fewer than 450,000 distinct CDR3 sequences, 17% of which are singletons. Approximately 1% of the sample goes to the ten largest clones.

The full study reports these points: The disease-linked clones were reported to be significantly enriched in matched synovial fluid samples from ankylosing spondylitis patients. The disease-linked clones showed a CD8+ phenotype and occurred at relatively low frequencies in peripheral blood. A TCR beta motif made up of several highly homologous amino acid variants appeared to be characteristic of blood from ankylosing spondylitis patients. Some motif variants had previously been reported in the synovial fluid and blood of reactive arthritis patients, which suggests shared mechanisms of disease initiation.

This TCR was sampled from a male donor with ankylosing spondylitis. Sequencing was done on a sample of blood, either unsorted or a sorted T cell fraction (not recorded which). Rearrangement joined TRBV6-1 to TRBJ2-7; a stretch of 9 junction bases matches TRBD1. The DNA sequence is as follows: TGTGCCAGCTCCGCTGGACAGGGGATCCTCGAGCAGTACTTC. This gives the protein CASSAGQGILEQYF.